Following are 3 T cell receptor beta chains from one sample sequenced in a study of patients and donors after allogeneic stem cell transplantation. One entry per CDR3 protein, called by TCRdb with MiXCR from the RT-PCR reads. The sample lists hundreds of thousands of distinct CDR3 sequences; about a sixth were seen once. Sequencing was carried out using blood, either unsorted or a sorted T cell fraction (not recorded which). These receptors came from a human donor who was either an allogeneic HSCT recipient or a stem cell or donor lymphocyte infusion donor (not recorded which). It is not recorded whose cells these are; they may come from a transplant donor.

The chain joins TRBV5-1 to TRBJ2-7; D is perhaps TRBD1 (6 bases). From germline, CDR1 is SGHRS and CDR2 YFSETQ. This CDR3 region has 15 residues. V lost 4 bases, J lost 6 bases, and 20 bases lay in between. The CDR3 nucleotides are TGCGCCAGCAGCAGCCGGGACACCGGCCTGTCCGAGCAGTACTTC. Protein product: CASSSRDTGLSEQYF.

This clonotype was seen a handful of times. V gene TRBV9 combines with J gene TRBJ2-3; TRBD2 agrees at 8 bases. V shed 3 bases and J 2 bases; nucleotides not matched to a gene: 14. This CDR3 has 18 amino acids. The germline CDR1 and CDR2 sequences are SGDLS and YYNGEE. The CDR3 region is CASSETSGGGRYTDTQYF. DNA for the CDR3: TGTGCCAGCAGCGAGACCTCCGGGGGGGGGCGTTACACAGATACGCAGTATTTT.

The chain links TRBV5-6 to TRBJ1-1; D is possibly TRBD1 (6 bases). CDR1 SGHDT and CDR2 YYEEEE come from the germline V gene. Deletions cut 2 bases from V and 0 bases from J, with 11 bases between. This CDR3 is 15 amino acids long. CDR3 amino acids: CASSFPGTLNTEAFF. The CDR3 DNA sequence: TGTGCCAGCAGCTTCCCCGGGACATTGAACACTGAAGCTTTCTTT.